A selection of T cell receptor beta chains follows, all from one sample in a study of tissue T cells after allogeneic stem cell transplantation. The table came from immunoSEQ multiplex PCR; TCRdb's copy has only in-frame clones and leaves some out. Of around 28,000 clones in the sample, about 85% were seen once. Source: blood, taken before transplantation. These receptors all stem from a woman aged 18-49 years who later had graft-versus-host disease after an allogeneic stem cell transplant. The CDR3 runs from the conserved cysteine through the conserved F or W. A D gene is named only where the DNA matches it firmly. Rows may omit the clone size; those that give it use once, few, many or a size class.

>few|TRBV29-1|.|12|TRBJ2-1
CSVLGGHNEQFF
TGCAGCGTTCTAGGGGGACACAATGAGCAGTTCTTC
>.|TRBV7-2|.|11|TRBJ2-7
CASSRYYEQYF
TGTGCCAGCAGCCGCTACTACGAGCAGTACTTC
>once|TRBV21-1|.|15|TRBJ1-2
CASSKLLGMDYGYTF
TGTGCCAGCAGCAAACTGCTGGGGATGGACTATGGCTACACCTTC
>.|TRBV11-2|.|14|TRBJ1-4
CASSRSGGVEKLFF
TGTGCCAGCAGCCGATCGGGGGGCGTTGAAAAACTGTTTTTT
>.|TRBV7-2|.|11|TRBJ1-2
CASGGNYGYTF
TGTGCCAGCGGGGGGAACTATGGCTACACCTTC
>.|TRBV6-1|.|17|TRBJ1-6
CASSVFVGGLSGSPLHF
TGTGCCAGCAGTGTTTTTGTCGGGGGGCTTTCGGGTTCACCCCTCCACTTT
>.|TRBV11-2|.|11|TRBJ2-7
CASSLVSEQYF
TGTGCCAGCAGCTTAGTGAGCGAGCAGTACTTC
>.|TRBV3-1/TRBV3-2|.|17|TRBJ2-2
CASSQGEGRANTGELFF
TGTGCCAGCAGCCAAGGAGAGGGGCGGGCGAACACCGGGGAGCTGTTTTTT
>.|TRBV6-6|TRBD1|12|TRBJ1-4
CASSYGTGHLFF
TGTGCCAGCAGTTACGGGACAGGTCATCTGTTTTTT
>.|TRBV11-1|.|14|TRBJ2-7
CASSSDMSSYEQYF
TGTGCCAGCAGCTCGGACATGAGCTCCTACGAGCAGTACTTC
>.|TRBV18|.|17|TRBJ1-1
CASSPLQGSHMNTEAFF
TGTGCCAGCTCACCCCTTCAGGGGTCACATATGAACACTGAAGCTTTCTTT
>.|TRBV11-2|.|12|TRBJ2-1
CASSSTSNEQFF
TGTGCCAGCAGCTCAACCTCGAATGAGCAGTTCTTC
>few|TRBV10-1|.|12|TRBJ1-1
CASSRGSTEAFF
TGCGCCAGCAGTCGGGGAAGCACTGAAGCTTTCTTT
>.|TRBV6-5|TRBD1|15|TRBJ2-1
CASSGRDRGDNEQFF
TGTGCCAGCAGCGGACGGGACAGGGGTGACAATGAGCAGTTCTTC
>.|TRBV6-2/TRBV6-3|.|13|TRBJ1-1
CASSYGGNTEAFF
TGTGCCAGCAGTTACGGGGGAAACACTGAAGCTTTCTTT
>.|TRBV3-1/TRBV3-2|.|12|TRBJ1-1
CASSQRPGEAFF
TGTGCCAGCAGCCAAAGGCCAGGTGAAGCTTTCTTT
>.|TRBV29-1|.|13|TRBJ2-7
CSVEKGVGYEQYF
TGCAGCGTTGAAAAGGGGGTAGGCTACGAGCAGTACTTC
>.|TRBV3-1/TRBV3-2|.|15|TRBJ1-5
CASSQDWGAGQPQHF
TGTGCCAGCAGCCAAGATTGGGGGGCGGGTCAGCCCCAGCATTTT
>.|TRBV2|.|13|TRBJ2-1
CASSEVRGNEQFF
TGTGCCAGCAGTGAAGTTAGGGGGAATGAGCAGTTCTTC
>.|TRBV19|.|16|TRBJ2-3
CASSQFDGGRTDTQYF
TGTGCCAGTAGCCAATTTGACGGAGGGAGGACAGATACGCAGTATTTT
>.|TRBV5-1|TRBD2|15|TRBJ2-7
CASSPRASGSYEQYF
TGCGCCAGCAGCCCCAGGGCTAGCGGGAGCTACGAGCAGTACTTC
>.|TRBV30|.|13|TRBJ2-7
CAWSRPVSYEQYF
TGTGCCTGGAGCAGACCGGTCTCCTACGAGCAGTACTTC
>.|TRBV28|.|11|TRBJ1-2
CAIRSYYGYTF
TGTGCCATCCGGAGTTACTATGGCTACACCTTC
>.|TRBV19|.|15|TRBJ1-5
CASSIRVMGNQPQHF
TGTGCCAGTAGTATAAGGGTTATGGGCAATCAGCCCCAGCATTTT
>.|TRBV7-2|.|14|TRBJ2-1
CASSTRDWGDEQFF
TGTGCCAGCAGCACCCGGGACTGGGGAGATGAGCAGTTCTTC
>.|TRBV5-1|.|15|TRBJ2-3
CASSLGDLITDTQYF
TGCGCCAGCAGCTTGGGGGACTTGATCACAGATACGCAGTATTTT
>.|TRBV30|.|13|TRBJ1-3
CAWSRDSGNTIYF
TGTGCCTGGTCCCGGGACTCTGGAAACACCATATATTTT
>.|TRBV11-2|.|15|TRBJ1-1
CASSLGGGGWTEAFF
TGTGCCAGCAGCTTAGGGGGAGGGGGATGGACTGAAGCTTTCTTT
>.|TRBV5-1|TRBD2|16|TRBJ2-5
CASSLGLAGRGETQYF
TGCGCCAGCAGCTTGGGACTAGCGGGAAGAGGGGAGACCCAGTACTTC
>once|TRBV24-1|.|18|TRBJ2-3
CATSDLRSGVSSTDTQYF
TGTGCCACCAGTGATTTGCGGTCGGGCGTATCCAGCACAGATACGCAGTATTTT
>once|TRBV10-3|TRBD2|14|TRBJ2-1
CAISGHRLADEQFF
TGTGCCATCAGTGGACATAGACTAGCTGATGAGCAGTTCTTC
>.|TRBV2|.|15|TRBJ1-4
CASRKVGFGDEKLFF
TGTGCCAGCAGGAAAGTGGGTTTTGGAGATGAAAAACTGTTTTTT
>.|TRBV6-5|.|11|TRBJ1-5
CASSNNQPQHF
TGTGCCAGCAGTAATAATCAGCCCCAGCATTTT
>few|TRBV4-2|TRBD2|16|TRBJ2-7
CASSQDGTSGSYEQYF
TGTGCCAGCAGCCAAGATGGGACTAGCGGGAGCTACGAGCAGTACTTC
>.|TRBV12-5|.|17|TRBJ2-5
CASGLVLASGGIETQYF
TGTGCTAGTGGTTTGGTACTAGCCTCTGGAGGAATAGAGACCCAGTACTTC
>.|TRBV25-1|TRBD1|16|TRBJ2-7
CASSEVGQGSSYEQYF
TGTGCCAGCAGTGAAGTAGGACAGGGAAGCTCCTACGAGCAGTACTTC
>.|TRBV9|.|14|TRBJ1-1
CASSVGGGTPEAFF
TGTGCCAGCAGCGTAGGGGGGGGCACGCCTGAAGCTTTCTTT
>.|TRBV27|TRBD1|14|TRBJ2-1
CATSLRTGHNEQFF
TGTGCCACTTCACTCCGGACAGGGCACAATGAGCAGTTCTTC